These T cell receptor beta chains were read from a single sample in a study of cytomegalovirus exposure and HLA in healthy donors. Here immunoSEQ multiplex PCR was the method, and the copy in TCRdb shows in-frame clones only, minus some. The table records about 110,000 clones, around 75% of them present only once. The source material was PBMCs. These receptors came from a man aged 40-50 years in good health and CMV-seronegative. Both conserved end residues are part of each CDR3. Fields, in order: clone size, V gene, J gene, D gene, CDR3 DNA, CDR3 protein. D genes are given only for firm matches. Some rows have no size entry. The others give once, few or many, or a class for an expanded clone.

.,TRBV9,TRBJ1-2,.,TGTGCCAGCAGCGTCAGGGACACAAACTATGGCTACACCTTC,CASSVRDTNYGYTF
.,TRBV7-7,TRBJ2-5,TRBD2,TGTGCTAGCAGCTTAGCGGGGGGCCAAGAGACCCAGTACTTC,CASSLAGGQETQYF
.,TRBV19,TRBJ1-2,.,TGTGCCAGTAGTATCCCCAGTCATGGCTACACCTTC,CASSIPSHGYTF
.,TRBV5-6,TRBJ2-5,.,TGTGCCAGCGGCCCGGGGATAGAGACCCAGTACTTC,CASGPGIETQYF
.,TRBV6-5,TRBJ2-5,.,TGTGCCAGCAGTTTCGAAGGGGGAGAGACCCAGTACTTC,CASSFEGGETQYF
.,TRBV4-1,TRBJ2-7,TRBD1,TGCGCCAGCAGCCAAGGGACAGGCGTCATGGGCGAGCAGTACTTC,CASSQGTGVMGEQYF
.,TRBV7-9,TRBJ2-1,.,TGTGCCAGCGTTGGGGGGTACAATGAGCAGTTCTTC,CASVGGYNEQFF
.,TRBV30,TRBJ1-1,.,TGTGCCTGGAGTCCGGGGGATTGGGATGCTTTCTTT,CAWSPGDWDAFF
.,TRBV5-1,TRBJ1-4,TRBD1,TGCGCCAGCAGCTCCGGGACAGCAACTAATGAAAAACTGTTTTTT,CASSSGTATNEKLFF
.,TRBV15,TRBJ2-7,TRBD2,TGTGCCACCAGCAGAGGTGGTGCCAGCGGGGACTCCTACGAGCAGTACTTC,CATSRGGASGDSYEQYF
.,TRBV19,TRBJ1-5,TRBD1,TGTGCCAGTAACTCCGGGACAGGGGGCTGGCAGCCCCAGCATTTT,CASNSGTGGWQPQHF
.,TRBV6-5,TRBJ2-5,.,TGTGCCAGCAGTTACTTCGGGGTTCGAGAGACCCAGTACTTC,CASSYFGVRETQYF
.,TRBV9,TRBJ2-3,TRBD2,TGTGCCAGCAGCTCCCGACTAGCGGGAGATGTTACGCAGTATTTT,CASSSRLAGDVTQYF
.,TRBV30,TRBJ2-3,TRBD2,TGTGCCTGGAGCTGGACTAGAGATACGCAGTATTTT,CAWSWTRDTQYF
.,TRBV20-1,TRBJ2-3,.,TGCAGTGCCTTTCGACAGTCGCAGTATTTT,CSAFRQSQYF
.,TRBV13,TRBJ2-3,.,TGTGCCAGCAGCGCCACGGGGGGCCCATTCACAGATACGCAGTATTTT,CASSATGGPFTDTQYF
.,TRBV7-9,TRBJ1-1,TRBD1,TGTGCCAGCAGCGCCCGGACAGGACTTGAAGCTTTCTTT,CASSARTGLEAFF
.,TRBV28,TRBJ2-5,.,TGTGCCAGCAGGACAAGGAGGGGGCTTGGGGAGACCCAGTACTTC,CASRTRRGLGETQYF
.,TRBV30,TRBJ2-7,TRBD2,TGTGCCTGGATGCGGGAGTACGGCTACGAGCAGTACTTC,CAWMREYGYEQYF
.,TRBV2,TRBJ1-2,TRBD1,TGTGCCCGAGGGCAGGGGGGCTATGGCTACACCTTC,CARGQGGYGYTF
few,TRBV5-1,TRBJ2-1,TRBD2,TGCGCCAGCCAATTAACTAGCGGGAGCTCCTACAATGAGCAGTTCTTC,CASQLTSGSSYNEQFF
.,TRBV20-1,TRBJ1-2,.,TGCAGTGCTAGAGAGGGAGAAGGAAACACCTTC,CSAREGEGNTF
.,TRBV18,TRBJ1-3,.,TGTGCCAGCTCACCAAGGACAGACTCTGGAAACACCATATATTTT,CASSPRTDSGNTIYF
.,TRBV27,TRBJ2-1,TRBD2,TGTGCCAGCAGTCCGCTGGCGGGGGTGGGTTATGAGCAGTTCTTC,CASSPLAGVGYEQFF
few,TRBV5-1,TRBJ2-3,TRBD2,TGCGCCAGCAGCGTACTAGCGGGGGGTCTGGGAACACACACAGATACGCAGTATTTT,CASSVLAGGLGTHTDTQYF
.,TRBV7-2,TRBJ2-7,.,TGTGCCAGCAGCTTGCAACAGGGTATGGACGAGCAGTACTTC,CASSLQQGMDEQYF
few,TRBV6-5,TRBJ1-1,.,TGTGCCAGCAGTTACGCCCGGCAGGGCACTGAAGCTTTCTTT,CASSYARQGTEAFF
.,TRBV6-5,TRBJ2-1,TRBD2,TGTGCCAGCAGTTACCCCCTAGCGGGAGGGGTAAATGAGCAGTTCTTC,CASSYPLAGGVNEQFF
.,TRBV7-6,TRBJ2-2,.,TGTGCCAGCAGTCAAGGGAGCGGGGAGCTGTTTTTT,CASSQGSGELFF
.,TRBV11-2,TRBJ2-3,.,TGTGCCAGCAGCTTAGACAGGGGAGGGTTGATTAGCACAGATACGCAGTATTTT,CASSLDRGGLISTDTQYF
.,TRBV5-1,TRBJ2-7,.,TGCGCCAGCAGCCAGAGCGTTTCAGAATACGAGCAGTACTTC,CASSQSVSEYEQYF
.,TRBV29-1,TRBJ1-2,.,TGCAGCGTTGAGGCAGGGAGGTACTATGGCTACACCTTC,CSVEAGRYYGYTF
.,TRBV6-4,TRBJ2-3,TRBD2,TGTGCCAGCAGTGAAGTAGCGGGAGGCACAGATACGCAGTATTTT,CASSEVAGGTDTQYF
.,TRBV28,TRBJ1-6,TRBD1,TGTGCCAGCAGTCTACGGGGCAGGGGGAATTCACCCCTCCACTTT,CASSLRGRGNSPLHF
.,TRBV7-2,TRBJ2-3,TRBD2,TGTGCCAGCAGACTAGCGGGGCTCGGGGGTGAGCAGTATTTT,CASRLAGLGGEQYF
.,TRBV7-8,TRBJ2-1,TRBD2,TGTGCCAGCAGCTTAGGATTCGGGCTAGCGGAACCCAATGAGCAGTTCTTC,CASSLGFGLAEPNEQFF
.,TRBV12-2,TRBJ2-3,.,TGTGCAAGTCGCTTAGATGGGGGGAGGACAGATACGCAGTATTTT,CASRLDGGRTDTQYF
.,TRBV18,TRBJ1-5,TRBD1,TGTGCCAGCTCACCACCAGGACAGGGGACTCAGCCCCAGCATTTT,CASSPPGQGTQPQHF
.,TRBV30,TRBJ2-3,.,TGTGCCTGGAGTGTACGGGAAAGGGATACGCAGTATTTT,CAWSVRERDTQYF
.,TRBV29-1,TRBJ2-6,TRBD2,TGCAGCGTTGTGGGGACTAGTTCAGTCTCTGGGGCCAACGTCCTGACTTTC,CSVVGTSSVSGANVLTF
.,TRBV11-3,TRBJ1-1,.,TGTGCCAGCAGCCGCGAGAGGGCGACACAAGCTTTCTTT,CASSRERATQAFF
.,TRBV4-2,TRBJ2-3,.,TGTGCCAGCAGCCAAGATCGGCAGACCCAGGGTACGCAGTATTTT,CASSQDRQTQGTQYF
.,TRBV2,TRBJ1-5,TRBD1,TGTGCCAGCACCGCACCGGGACAGGGTGCGAATCAGCCCCAGCATTTT,CASTAPGQGANQPQHF
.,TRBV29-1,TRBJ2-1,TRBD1,TGCAGCGACAGGGGATGGAGTGAGCAGTTCTTC,CSDRGWSEQFF
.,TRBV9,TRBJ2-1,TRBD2,TGTGCCAGCAGCCTAGCTAGCGGAGCCTACAATGAGCAGTTCTTC,CASSLASGAYNEQFF
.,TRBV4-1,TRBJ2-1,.,TGCGCCAGCAGCCAAGATCTGGTGGGGGGCTACAATGAGCAGTTCTTC,CASSQDLVGGYNEQFF
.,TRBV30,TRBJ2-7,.,TGTGCCTGGAGTGTACCGGTCGGGGTCGAGCAGTACTTC,CAWSVPVGVEQYF
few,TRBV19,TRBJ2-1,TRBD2,TGTGCCAGTAGTATTCATAGCGGGGGGGCCACTGAGCAGTTCTTC,CASSIHSGGATEQFF
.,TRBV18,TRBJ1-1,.,TGTGCCAGCTCACTAGAAGCAAAAACTTTCTTT,CASSLEAKTFF
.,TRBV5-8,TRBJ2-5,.,TGTGCCAGCAGCTTGGTATCCGGCGGGGAGACCCAGTACTTC,CASSLVSGGETQYF
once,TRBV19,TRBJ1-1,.,TGTGCCAGTAGTAAACAGGCGGGGACTGAAGCTTTCTTT,CASSKQAGTEAFF
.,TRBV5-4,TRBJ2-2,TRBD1,TGTGCCAGCAGCATAGGACAGGGCCAGCAACTCTCGGAGCTGTTTTTT,CASSIGQGQQLSELFF
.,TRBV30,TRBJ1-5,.,TGTGCCTGGAGTGGGGGGGGAAATCAGCCCCAGCATTTT,CAWSGGGNQPQHF